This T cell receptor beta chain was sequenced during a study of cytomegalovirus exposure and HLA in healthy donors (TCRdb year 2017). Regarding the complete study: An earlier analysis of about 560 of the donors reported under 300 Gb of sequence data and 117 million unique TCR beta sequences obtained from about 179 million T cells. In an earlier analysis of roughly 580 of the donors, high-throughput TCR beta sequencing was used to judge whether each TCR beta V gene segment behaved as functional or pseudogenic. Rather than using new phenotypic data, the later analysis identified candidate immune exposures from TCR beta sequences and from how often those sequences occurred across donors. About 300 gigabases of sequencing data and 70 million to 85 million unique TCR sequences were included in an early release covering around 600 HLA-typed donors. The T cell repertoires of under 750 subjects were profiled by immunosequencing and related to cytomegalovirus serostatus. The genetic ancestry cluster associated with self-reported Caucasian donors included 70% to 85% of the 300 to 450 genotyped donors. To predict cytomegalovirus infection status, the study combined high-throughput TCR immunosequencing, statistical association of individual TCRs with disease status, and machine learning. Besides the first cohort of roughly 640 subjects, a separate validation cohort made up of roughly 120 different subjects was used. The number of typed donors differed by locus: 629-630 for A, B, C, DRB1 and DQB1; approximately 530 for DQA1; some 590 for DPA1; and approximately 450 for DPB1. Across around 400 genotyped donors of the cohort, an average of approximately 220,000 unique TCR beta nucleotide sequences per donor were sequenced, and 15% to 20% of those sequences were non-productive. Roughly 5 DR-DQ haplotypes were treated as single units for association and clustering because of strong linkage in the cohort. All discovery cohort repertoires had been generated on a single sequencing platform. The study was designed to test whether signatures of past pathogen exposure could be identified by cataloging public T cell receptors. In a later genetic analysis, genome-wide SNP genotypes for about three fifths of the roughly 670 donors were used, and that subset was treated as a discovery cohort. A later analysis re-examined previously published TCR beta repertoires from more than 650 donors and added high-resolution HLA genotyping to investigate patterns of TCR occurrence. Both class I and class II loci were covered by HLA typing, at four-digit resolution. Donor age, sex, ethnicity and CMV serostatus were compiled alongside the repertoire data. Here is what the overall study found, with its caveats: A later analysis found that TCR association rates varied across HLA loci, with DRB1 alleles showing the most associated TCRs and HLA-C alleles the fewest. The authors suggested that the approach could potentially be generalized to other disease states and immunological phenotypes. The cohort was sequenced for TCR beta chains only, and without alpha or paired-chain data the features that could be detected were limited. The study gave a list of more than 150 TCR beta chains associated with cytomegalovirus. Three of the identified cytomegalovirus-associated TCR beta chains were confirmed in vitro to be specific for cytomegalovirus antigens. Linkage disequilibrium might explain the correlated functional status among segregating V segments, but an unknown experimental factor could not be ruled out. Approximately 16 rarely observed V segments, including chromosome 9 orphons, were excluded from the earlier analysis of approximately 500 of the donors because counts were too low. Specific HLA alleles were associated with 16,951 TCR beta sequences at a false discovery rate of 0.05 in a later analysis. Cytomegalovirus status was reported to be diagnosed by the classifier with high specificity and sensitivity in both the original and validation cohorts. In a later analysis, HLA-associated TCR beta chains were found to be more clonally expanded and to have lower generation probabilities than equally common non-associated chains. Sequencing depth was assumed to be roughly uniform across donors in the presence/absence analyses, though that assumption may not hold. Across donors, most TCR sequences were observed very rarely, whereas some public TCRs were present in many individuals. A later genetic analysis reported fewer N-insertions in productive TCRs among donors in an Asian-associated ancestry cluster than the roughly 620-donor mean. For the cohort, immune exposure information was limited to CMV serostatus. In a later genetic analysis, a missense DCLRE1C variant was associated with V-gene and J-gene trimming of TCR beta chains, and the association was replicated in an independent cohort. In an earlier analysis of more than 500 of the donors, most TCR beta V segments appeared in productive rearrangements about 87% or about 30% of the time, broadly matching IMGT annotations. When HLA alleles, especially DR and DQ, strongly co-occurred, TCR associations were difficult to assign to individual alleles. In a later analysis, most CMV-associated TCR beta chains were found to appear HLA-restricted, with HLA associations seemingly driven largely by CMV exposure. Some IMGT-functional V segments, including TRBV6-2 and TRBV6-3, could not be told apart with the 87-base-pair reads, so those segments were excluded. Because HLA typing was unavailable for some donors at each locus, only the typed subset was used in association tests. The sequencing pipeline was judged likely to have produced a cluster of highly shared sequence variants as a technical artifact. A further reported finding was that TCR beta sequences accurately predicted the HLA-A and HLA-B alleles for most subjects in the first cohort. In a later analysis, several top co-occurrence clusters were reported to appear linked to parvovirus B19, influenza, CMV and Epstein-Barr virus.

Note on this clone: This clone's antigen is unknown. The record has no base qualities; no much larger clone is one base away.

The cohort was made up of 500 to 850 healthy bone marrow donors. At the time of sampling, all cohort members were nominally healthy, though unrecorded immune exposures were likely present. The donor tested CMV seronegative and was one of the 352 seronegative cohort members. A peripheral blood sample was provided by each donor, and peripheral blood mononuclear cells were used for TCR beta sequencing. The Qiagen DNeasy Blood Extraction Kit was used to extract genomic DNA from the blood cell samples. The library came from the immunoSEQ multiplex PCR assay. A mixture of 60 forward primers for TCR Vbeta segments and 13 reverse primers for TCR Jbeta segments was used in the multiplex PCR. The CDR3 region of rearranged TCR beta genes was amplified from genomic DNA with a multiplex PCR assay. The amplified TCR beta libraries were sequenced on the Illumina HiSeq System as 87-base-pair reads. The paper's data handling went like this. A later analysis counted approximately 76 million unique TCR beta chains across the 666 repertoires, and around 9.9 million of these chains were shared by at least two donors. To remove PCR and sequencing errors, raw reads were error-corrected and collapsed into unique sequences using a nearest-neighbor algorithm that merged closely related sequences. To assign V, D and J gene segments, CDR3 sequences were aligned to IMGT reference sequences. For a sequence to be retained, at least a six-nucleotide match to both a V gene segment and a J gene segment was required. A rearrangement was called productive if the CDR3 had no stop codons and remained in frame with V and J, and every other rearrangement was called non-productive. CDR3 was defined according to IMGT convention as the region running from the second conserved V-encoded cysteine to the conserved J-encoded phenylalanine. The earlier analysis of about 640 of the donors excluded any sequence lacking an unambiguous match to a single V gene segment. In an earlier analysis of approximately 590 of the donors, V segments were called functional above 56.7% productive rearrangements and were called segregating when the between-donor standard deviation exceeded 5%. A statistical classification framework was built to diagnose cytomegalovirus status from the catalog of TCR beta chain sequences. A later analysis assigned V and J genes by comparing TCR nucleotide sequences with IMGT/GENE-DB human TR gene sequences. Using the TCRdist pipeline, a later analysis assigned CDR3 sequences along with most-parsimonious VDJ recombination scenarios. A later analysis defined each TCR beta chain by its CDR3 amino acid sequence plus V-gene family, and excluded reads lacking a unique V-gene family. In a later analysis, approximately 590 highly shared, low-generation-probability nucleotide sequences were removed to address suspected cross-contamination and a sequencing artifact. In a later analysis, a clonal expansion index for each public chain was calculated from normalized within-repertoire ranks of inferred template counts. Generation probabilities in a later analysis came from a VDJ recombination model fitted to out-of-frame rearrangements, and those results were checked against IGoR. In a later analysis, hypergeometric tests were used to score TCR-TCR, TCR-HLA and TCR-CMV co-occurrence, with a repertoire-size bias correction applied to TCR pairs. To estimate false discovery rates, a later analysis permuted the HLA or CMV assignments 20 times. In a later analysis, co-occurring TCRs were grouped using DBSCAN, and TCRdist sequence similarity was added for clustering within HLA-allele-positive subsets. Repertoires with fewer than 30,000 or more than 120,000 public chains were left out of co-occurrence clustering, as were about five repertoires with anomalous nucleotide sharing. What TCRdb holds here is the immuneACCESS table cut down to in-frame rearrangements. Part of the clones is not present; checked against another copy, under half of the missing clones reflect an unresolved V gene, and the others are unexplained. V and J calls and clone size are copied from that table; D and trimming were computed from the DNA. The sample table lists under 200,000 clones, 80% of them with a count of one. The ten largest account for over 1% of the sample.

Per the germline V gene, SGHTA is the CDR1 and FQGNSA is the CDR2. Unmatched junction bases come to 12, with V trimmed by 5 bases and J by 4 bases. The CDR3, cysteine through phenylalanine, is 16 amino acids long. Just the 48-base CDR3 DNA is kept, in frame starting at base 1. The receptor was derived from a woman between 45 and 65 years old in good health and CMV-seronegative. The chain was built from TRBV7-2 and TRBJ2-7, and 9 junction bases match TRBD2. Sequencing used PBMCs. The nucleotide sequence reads TGTGCCAGCAGCCTTACACTGGCGGGAGGGCCTTACGAGCAGTACTTC. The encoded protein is CASSLTLAGGPYEQYF. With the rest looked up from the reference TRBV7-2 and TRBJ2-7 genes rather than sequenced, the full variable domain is GAGVSQSPSNKVTEKGKDVELRCDPISGHTALYWYRQSLGQGLEFLIYFQGNSAPDKSGLPSDRFSAERTGGSVSTLTIQRTQQEDSAVYLCASSLTLAGGPYEQYFGPGTRLTVT.